The 19 T cell receptor beta chains presented below share a single source sample, sequenced in a study of blood T cell repertoires in COVID-19. Profiling relied on immunoSEQ multiplex PCR, and the TCRdb table lists in-frame clones only, not all of them. This sample yields some 70,000 clones, of which about 85% are seen a single time; about 3% belongs to the top ten. The sequencing sample was made of peripheral blood. The receptors were sampled from a woman between 45 and 60 years old with COVID-19, enrolled during active disease.

The CDR3 DNA is TGCAGCGTTGGTGGGCTTAACTATGGCTACACCTTC. This sequence encodes CSVGGLNYGYTF. The chain has TRBV29-1 and TRBJ1-2; D is ambiguous. V was cut by 4 bases and J by 1 base, with 7 bases left in between. Germline V gene data show CDR1 as SQVTM and CDR2 as ANQGSEA. CDR3 length: 12 residues.

This clone was picked up one time. The chain is built from TRBV19 and TRBJ2-1, with D perhaps TRBD2 (6 bases). The V end lost 3 bases, the J end lost 8 bases, and 17 bases lay between the germline ends. Per the germline V gene, CDR1 is LNHDA and CDR2 is SQIVND (reference sequence). This CDR3 has 15 amino acids. CDR3 coding DNA: TGTGCCAGTAGTATCGGACGGGGGAGGATCGATGAGCAGTTCTTC. Translating it yields CASSIGRGRIDEQFF.

V is TRBV30 and J is TRBJ2-2; possible D gene TRBD1, 5 bases. V shed 2 bases and J shed 2 bases, with 15 bases lying between them. This CDR3 comprises 16 residues. CDR1 is GTSNPN, CDR2 SVGIG, per germline (reference sequence). The CDR3 nucleotides are TGTGCCTGGAGTAATGTACCTGACAGAAACACCGGGGAGCTGTTTTTT. Protein sequence: CAWSNVPDRNTGELFF. Supplemented by reference TRBV30 and TRBJ2-2, the full variable domain reads SQTIHQWPATLVQPVGSPLSLECTVEGTSNPNLYWYRQAAGRGLQLLFYSVGIGQISSEVPQNLSASRPQDRQFILSSKKLLLSDSGFYLCAWSNVPDRNTGELFFGEGSRLTVL.

This rearrangement joins TRBV28 to TRBJ1-3; TRBD1 is a possible D gene (5 bases). Trimming removed 1 base at V and 1 base at J, with 11 bases between. This CDR3 comprises 16 residues. Germline CDR1 is MDHEN and CDR2 is SYDVKM. The CDR3 sequence: CASSLYETESGNTIYF. In DNA form, the CDR3 reads TGTGCCAGCAGTTTATACGAGACAGAGTCTGGAAACACCATATATTTT.

The rearrangement links TRBV28 to TRBJ1-3, with 8 positions matching TRBD1. Germline trimming cut 9 bases from V and 0 bases from J; bases unmatched to any gene: 10. Germline lookup yields CDR1 MDHEN and CDR2 SYDVKM. The length of the CDR3 is 16 residues. The CDR3, as DNA: TGTGCCAGTCTCGGAGGGACAGGCCTCTCTGGAAACACCATATATTTT. It yields the protein CASLGGTGLSGNTIYF.

The chain uses TRBV7-2 and TRBJ2-5; 11 bases agree with TRBD2. V shed 1 base, J shed 4 bases, and the junction held 2 bases outside the gene matches. The CDR3 has 15 residues. CDR1 and CDR2 (germline): SGHTA, FQGNSA. The CDR3 nucleotides read TGTGCCAGCAGCTTAGATAGCGGGGGGGGAGAGACCCAGTACTTC. Amino acid sequence: CASSLDSGGGETQYF.

This rearrangement joins TRBV6-2 or TRBV6-3 to TRBJ2-5; no clear D gene. Between the trimmed V and J ends, which lost 4 bases and 3 bases, there was a span of 15 bases. Per germline, CDR1 MNHEY and CDR2 SVGEGT. This CDR3 contains 15 residues. In DNA form, the CDR3 reads TGTGCCAGCAGTTCTGACGGAGCGTTTGAAGAGACCCAGTACTTC. It specifies CASSSDGAFEETQYF.

The rearrangement links TRBV21-1 to TRBJ1-1; the table's D call of TRBD1 was not tested on the DNA. TRBV21-1 is an annotated pseudogene. The CDR3 sequence is 15 residues long. The CDR3 spells CASDRRLEANTEAFF. CDR3 nucleotide sequence: TGTGCCAGCGACAGGCGCTTAGAAGCGAACACTGAAGCTTTCTTT.

The V and J genes are TRBV28 and TRBJ2-3; 7 bases are shared with TRBD1. This CDR3 comprises 14 residues. Trimming at V came to 11 bases and at J to 0 bases, leaving 8 bases not matched to a gene. Germline values: CDR1 MDHEN, CDR2 SYDVKM. This chain's CDR3 is CASTGTASTDTQYF. The CDR3 coding sequence is TGTGCCTCCACCGGGACAGCGAGCACAGATACGCAGTATTTT.

The chain joins TRBV3-1 (or the pseudogene TRBV3-2) to TRBJ2-1; unclear D gene. Germline loops: CDR1 LGHDT, CDR2 YNNKEL (reference sequence). The germline V and J ends were trimmed by 3 bases and 4 bases, with 7 bases remaining between them. This CDR3 is 13 amino acids long. The CDR3 protein is CASSHPLYNEQFF. CDR3 nucleotides: TGTGCCAGCAGCCACCCCCTGTACAATGAGCAGTTCTTC.

This clone was recorded only once. V and J are TRBV6-5 and TRBJ2-6; D is unresolved. Between the trimmed V and J ends, which lost 5 bases and 0 bases, there was a span of 8 bases. The CDR3 contains 15 residues. The germline gives CDR1 MNHEY, CDR2 SVGAGI. CDR3 region: CASSSRVSGANVLTF. CDR3 nucleotide sequence: TGTGCCAGCAGTAGCCGGGTCTCTGGGGCCAACGTCCTGACTTTC.

V and J are TRBV21-1 and TRBJ2-3; TRBD2, the D gene given by the table, was not confirmed from the DNA. TRBV21-1 corresponds to a pseudogene. CDR3 size: 17 residues. Here the CDR3 DNA reads TGTGCCAGCAGCACCCATGGGACTAGCGGCCCCACAGATACGCAGTATTTT. This translates into CASSTHGTSGPTDTQYF.

The table lists this clone with a count of one. The rearrangement uses TRBV29-1 and TRBJ1-2, with D perhaps matching TRBD1 (6 bases). The CDR3 consists of 10 residues. CDR1 is SQVTM and CDR2 is ANQGSEA in the germline V gene. Trimming stripped 8 bases from V and 9 bases from J, with 13 bases between. For the CDR3, the DNA is TGCAGCTCCTCAGGGGACAGCTACACCTTC. Translated: CSSSGDSYTF.

The rearrangement links TRBV3-1 (or the pseudogene TRBV3-2) to TRBJ2-3; maybe TRBD1 (6 bases). The germline V and J ends were trimmed by 2 bases and 1 base, with 10 bases remaining between them. Germline V gene lookup returns CDR1 LGHDT and CDR2 YNNKEL (reference sequence). The CDR3 covers 15 residues. The CDR3, as DNA: TGTGCCAGCAGCCAAAGGACAGTGGGCACAGATACGCAGTATTTT. Protein sequence: CASSQRTVGTDTQYF.

The rearrangement links TRBV28 to TRBJ2-7; D is perhaps TRBD1 (6 bases). Per germline, CDR1 MDHEN and CDR2 SYDVKM. The CDR3 loop spans 14 amino acids. V lost 3 bases to trimming and J lost 6 bases, with 15 bases between them. The CDR3 DNA follows: TGTGCCAGCAGTTTCCGGAGAGGGGGTCTCGAGCAGTACTTC. Its protein product is CASSFRRGGLEQYF.

V and J are TRBV10-3 and TRBJ1-1; D ambiguous. The CDR3 covers 12 residues. Per the germline V gene, CDR1 is ENHRY and CDR2 is SYGVKD. V was pared by 0 bases and J by 10 bases, with 9 bases between. The CDR3 DNA sequence: TGTGCCATCAGTGAGTCGGCGGCCTCAGCTTTCTTT. This encodes CAISESAASAFF.

The chain carries TRBV28 and TRBJ2-1, with 9 bases lining up with TRBD2. Looked up from germline, CDR1 is MDHEN and CDR2 is SYDVKM. J lost 9 bases, V lost 2 bases, and 8 bases had no gene match. The CDR3 has 15 amino acids. The DNA of the CDR3 is TGTGCCAGCAGTTTAATTACTAGCGGGTCGGTTGAGCAGTTCTTC. This translates into CASSLITSGSVEQFF.

The chain combines TRBV6-5 with TRBJ2-1; D not resolved. Trimming shortened V by 6 bases and J by 2 bases, and 11 bases separated the two germline ends. Germline V gene lookup returns CDR1 MNHEY and CDR2 SVGAGI. This CDR3 spans 14 amino acids. This CDR3 reads CASSGFSTYNEQFF. Written as DNA, the CDR3 is TGTGCCAGCAGCGGGTTTAGCACCTACAATGAGCAGTTCTTC.

The rearrangement links TRBV28 to TRBJ1-5, with 8 bases matching TRBD1. Trimming cost V 5 bases and J 2 bases; bases outside gene matches: 5. The CDR3 contains 15 residues. In germline, CDR1 is MDHEN, CDR2 SYDVKM. This CDR3 reads CASSTPDRGNQPQHF. CDR3 DNA: TGTGCCAGCAGTACCCCGGACAGGGGCAATCAGCCCCAGCATTTT.